This TCR beta chain emerged from a study of chemoradiotherapy in HPV16-positive cancers. The overall study: Candidate HPV-specific T-cell clones and common TCR motifs came from functional assays in two HPV16-positive patients. Whole-study results and caveats: Functional assays defining HPV-specific T cells used only a couple of HPV16-positive patients. Non-HPV-specific T cells did not expand in tumors during treatment, whereas candidate HPV-specific clones and E7-related motifs did.

Comments on this clone: Its antigen remains unknown.

V gave up 1 base and J gave up 2 bases, with 12 bases separating them. Germline CDR1 and CDR2: MGHRA and YSYEKL. CDR3 length: 15 amino acids. Libraries were prepared by immunoSEQ multiplex PCR; TCRdb keeps only in-frame clonotypes and omits some of them. This table has over a thousand clones, around 84% appearing once. Samples were taken several times over chemoradiotherapy. The chain has TRBV4-1 and TRBJ2-7; D might be TRBD1 (6 bases). Sequencing was performed on tumor tissue, taken from a patient who underwent chemoradiotherapy. This TCR came from a human donor with HPV-associated anogenital cancer. CDR3 protein: CASSQGGDTTYEQYF. CDR3 nucleotides: TGCGCCAGCAGCCAAGGAGGGGACACCACCTACGAGCAGTACTTC.